The 30 T cell receptor beta chains in this list originate from one sample, sequenced in a study of blood T cell repertoires in COVID-19. Profiled with immunoSEQ multiplex PCR; TCRdb holds only in-frame clones, not every one. This sample has 190,000 or so clones, with roughly four fifths found just once. The material sequenced was PBMCs or T cells enriched from blood (not recorded which). All receptors come from a man aged 35 to 55 who had recovered from COVID-19.

By share, this clone counts as medium-sized. The V gene is TRBV11-2, the J gene TRBJ2-7; TRBD1 agrees at 8 bases. The CDR3 spans 15 residues. The V gene end was trimmed by 5 bases and the J gene end by 4 bases; junction bases not matched to a gene: 10. The germline CDR1 and CDR2 sequences are SGHAT and FQNNGV. CDR3 sequence (DNA): TGTGCCAGCAGCGTCGGACAGGGACGGTTGTACGAGCAGTACTTC. It translates to CASSVGQGRLYEQYF.

The CDR3 coding sequence is TGTGCCAGCAGTTACGACGTGGGTGTATTCAGGGCTTTCTTT. Translated: CASSYDVGVFRAFF. The V call is TRBV6-2 or TRBV6-3, the J call TRBJ1-1, with no clear D. The V and J ends lost 2 bases and 11 bases respectively, with 18 bases between them. The germline CDR1 and CDR2 sequences are MNHEY and SVGEGT. The CDR3 extends over 14 amino acids.

V usage is TRBV18 and J usage is TRBJ2-5; D might be TRBD2 (5 bases). The germline V gene has CDR1 KGHSH and CDR2 LQKENI. V lost 2 bases and J 6 bases, leaving 19 bases between the germline ends. The CDR3 extends over 16 amino acids. The CDR3 sequence: CASSPGTRELVKTQYF. CDR3 sequence (DNA): TGTGCCAGCTCACCAGGAACCCGGGAATTGGTGAAGACCCAGTACTTC.

The chain carries TRBV19 and TRBJ1-2, with a tentative D call TRBD1 (6 bases). The length of the CDR3 is 13 residues. In germline, CDR1 is LNHDA, CDR2 SQIVND (reference sequence). The V end was cut by 8 bases, the J end by 3 bases, with 13 bases between. In DNA form, the CDR3 reads TGTGCCAGTGGACAGCTAACTTACTATGGCTACACCTTC. It yields the protein CASGQLTYYGYTF.

This CDR3 reads CASSVGAYGYTF. The CDR3 nucleotides are TGTGCCAGCAGTGTGGGGGCCTATGGCTACACCTTC. The chain joins TRBV2 to TRBJ1-2, with D possibly being TRBD1 (6 bases). The CDR3 has 12 residues. Germline V CDR1 and CDR2: SNHLY, FYNNEI. V was clipped by 4 bases and J by 4 bases, with 7 bases between them.

Only a few counts were recorded for this clone. The V call is TRBV18, the J call TRBJ1-1; no firm D call. V was pared by 3 bases and J by 3 bases, with 11 bases between. Germline V gene data show CDR1 as KGHSH and CDR2 as LQKENI. CDR3 length: 14 residues. CDR3 DNA sequence: TGTGCCAGCTCACCTTCCCATCGGTACACTGAAGCTTTCTTT. The encoded protein is CASSPSHRYTEAFF.

The chain links TRBV11-2 to TRBJ2-4; weak D call: TRBD1 (5 bases). Germline V gives CDR1 SGHAT, CDR2 FQNNGV. Trimming took off 0 bases at V and 2 bases at J, with 8 bases between the two ends. This CDR3 is built from 15 residues. CDR3: CASSLDRGTKNIQYF. The CDR3 DNA sequence: TGTGCCAGCAGCTTAGATAGGGGTACCAAAAACATTCAGTACTTC.

The J gene is TRBJ1-1, the V gene TRBV18; 9 nucleotides agree with TRBD1. The trim removed 4 bases at V and 5 bases at J, leaving 8 bases unmatched. Germline V lookup: CDR1 KGHSH, CDR2 LQKENI. The length of the CDR3 is 15 residues. In DNA form, the CDR3 reads TGTGCCAGCTCACAAATAAGGACAGGGGAAACTGAAGCTTTCTTT. Protein sequence: CASSQIRTGETEAFF.

V usage is TRBV7-8 and J usage is TRBJ1-1, with unresolved D. CDR1 is SGHVS, CDR2 FQNEAQ, per germline. V dropped 6 bases and J dropped 4 bases, with 15 bases sitting between them. The CDR3 contains 14 residues. The CDR3 nucleotides read TGTGCCAGCAGGTTTGGCTTAGAGGCCACTGAAGCTTTCTTT. Residues: CASRFGLEATEAFF.

The genes are TRBV6-5 and TRBJ1-5; D gene ambiguous. This CDR3 is built from 14 residues. Germline V gives CDR1 MNHEY, CDR2 SVGAGI. Trimming removed 3 bases at V and 1 base at J, with 7 bases between. CDR3 sequence (DNA): TGTGCCAGCAGTTATACAGACAGCAATCAGCCCCAGCATTTT. As protein: CASSYTDSNQPQHF.

V usage is TRBV9 and J usage is TRBJ2-1; no clear D gene. Trimming removed 0 bases from V and 0 bases from J, with 13 bases in between. The length of the CDR3 is 17 residues. Per germline, CDR1 SGDLS and CDR2 YYNGEE. CDR3 residues: CASSVGHSRRSYNEQFF. Here the CDR3 DNA reads TGTGCCAGCAGCGTAGGACATTCTCGGCGCTCCTACAATGAGCAGTTCTTC.

V is TRBV6-5 and J is TRBJ1-2; a weak D match, TRBD1 (5 bases). Trimming pared 6 bases from V and 3 bases from J, leaving 11 bases between. This CDR3 has 13 amino acids. The germline V gene has CDR1 MNHEY and CDR2 SVGAGI. CDR3 protein: CASREGLYYGYTF. The CDR3 region has the DNA TGTGCCAGCAGGGAGGGACTTTACTATGGCTACACCTTC.

The chain links TRBV5-6 to TRBJ2-7; D perhaps matches TRBD2 (5 bases). CDR3 length: 11 residues. V was pared by 8 bases and J by 0 bases, with 6 bases between. The germline gives CDR1 SGHDT, CDR2 YYEEEE. This CDR3 is CASRGSYEQYF. In DNA, the CDR3 is TGTGCCAGTCGGGGCTCCTACGAGCAGTACTTC.

The chain joins TRBV7-3 to TRBJ1-5, with D tentatively TRBD1 (5 bases). This CDR3 is built from 18 residues. Germline loops: CDR1 SGHTA, CDR2 FQGTGA. The V end lost 5 bases, the J end lost 2 bases, and 22 bases lay between the germline ends. The CDR3 reads CASSKTAGDHHGNQPQHF. In nucleotides, the CDR3 is TGTGCCAGCAGCAAAACGGCGGGGGACCACCATGGCAATCAGCCCCAGCATTTT. Using reference TRBV7-3 and TRBJ1-5 for the parts outside the CDR3, the full variable domain is GAGVSQTPSNKVTEKGKYVELRCDPISGHTALYWYRQSLGQGPEFLIYFQGTGAADDSGLPNDRFFAVRPEGSVSTLKIQRTERGDSAVYLCASSKTAGDHHGNQPQHFGDGTRLSIL.

This chain links TRBV5-4 with TRBJ2-2, with 10 nucleotides matching TRBD2. Germline values: CDR1 SGHNT, CDR2 YYREEE (reference sequence). The V gene end was trimmed by 4 bases and the J gene end by 7 bases; junction bases not matched to a gene: 10. The CDR3 has 16 amino acids. Here the CDR3 reads CASSPQAGGPGGELFF. CDR3 nucleotides: TGTGCCAGCAGCCCCCAAGCGGGGGGGCCGGGCGGGGAGCTGTTTTTT.

The chain links TRBV11-2 to TRBJ2-2, with 8 bases identical to TRBD2. The V and J ends lost 5 bases and 5 bases, in that order; junction bases with no gene match: 7. Germline values: CDR1 SGHAT, CDR2 FQNNGV. The length of the CDR3 is 15 residues. CDR3 sequence reads: CASSPGGALTGELFF. In nucleotides, the CDR3 is TGTGCCAGCAGCCCCGGGGGGGCGTTAACCGGGGAGCTGTTTTTT. The full variable domain, with the rest looked up from reference TRBV11-2 and TRBJ2-2, is EAGVAQSPRYKIIEKRQSVAFWCNPISGHATLYWYQQILGQGPKLLIQFQNNGVVDDSQLPKDRFSAERLKGVDSTLKIQPAKLEDSAVYLCASSPGGALTGELFFGEGSRLTVL.

This chain links TRBV4-2 with TRBJ1-2, with D maybe TRBD1 (6 bases). This CDR3 is 17 amino acids long. Germline loops: CDR1 LGHNA, CDR2 YNFKEQ. The ends were cut back, 0 bases at V and 2 bases at J, with 16 bases in the middle. Written as DNA, the CDR3 is TGTGCCAGCAGCCAAGATCCCCTCAGACAGGCGAACTATGGCTACACCTTC. This codes for CASSQDPLRQANYGYTF.

The chain joins TRBV12-3 or TRBV12-4 to TRBJ1-1; 10 bases match TRBD1. The CDR3 extends over 13 amino acids. V was clipped by 7 bases and J by 7 bases; unmatched bases: 6. The CDR3 DNA is TGTGCCAGCATCCGAGGACAGGGGGGTGAAGCTTTCTTT. Amino acids: CASIRGQGGEAFF.

The J gene is TRBJ2-7, the V gene TRBV2, with 10 bases identical to TRBD1. After removal of 10 bases from V and 4 bases from J, the junction contained 7 bases not matched to a gene. CDR3 length equals 13 residues. Germline V gene sequence: CDR1 SNHLY, CDR2 FYNNEI. In DNA, the CDR3 is TGTGCCATCAGGGGACAGGGGTTGTACGAGCAGTACTTC. It translates to CAIRGQGLYEQYF.

The gene calls are TRBV9 and TRBJ1-2, with TRBD1 as a possible D gene (6 bases). The length of the CDR3 is 13 residues. V was cut by 2 bases and J by 3 bases, with 8 bases left in between. Per the germline V gene, CDR1 is SGDLS and CDR2 is YYNGEE. The CDR3 DNA reads as TGTGCCAGCAGCGTGGACAGAGACTATGGCTACACCTTC. It encodes CASSVDRDYGYTF.

The V call is TRBV21-1, the J call TRBJ2-1; whether TRBD2, the table's D call, matches the DNA was not checked. TRBV21-1 is termed a pseudogene. This CDR3 has 16 amino acids. Written as DNA, the CDR3 is TGTGCCAGCAGCATTTTTAGCGGGAGGGCGTTTGATGAGCAGTTCTTC. Residues: CASSIFSGRAFDEQFF.

The rearrangement uses TRBV28 and TRBJ2-2, with D uncertain. Deletions cut 6 bases from V and 3 bases from J, with 14 bases between. Germline assignment: CDR1 MDHEN and CDR2 SYDVKM. This CDR3 contains 15 residues. CDR3 region: CASSAPRWDTGELFF. In DNA, the CDR3 is TGTGCCAGCAGCGCCCCCAGGTGGGACACCGGGGAGCTGTTTTTT.

The genes are TRBV25-1 and TRBJ2-2; no definite D call. This CDR3 has 16 amino acids. V lost 4 bases to trimming and J lost 1 base, with 13 bases between them. Germline assignment: CDR1 MGHDK and CDR2 SYGVNS. The CDR3 DNA reads TGTGCCAGCAGTGTAAGCGTACCTTTGAACACCGGGGAGCTGTTTTTT. Its translation: CASSVSVPLNTGELFF.

The chain joins TRBV11-2 to TRBJ2-1, with 10 bases lining up with TRBD2. The V and J ends lost 6 bases and 12 bases, in that order; junction bases with no gene match: 5. Germline loops: CDR1 SGHAT, CDR2 FQNNGV. This CDR3 is built from 12 residues. CDR3 protein: CASRPAGGLQFF. The CDR3 DNA reads TGTGCCAGCAGGCCAGCGGGAGGGCTGCAGTTCTTC.

J is TRBJ1-3 and V is TRBV10-3; tentatively, D is TRBD1 (6 bases). V dropped 10 bases and J dropped 0 bases, with 13 bases sitting between them. CDR1 is ENHRY and CDR2 is SYGVKD in the germline V gene. The CDR3 runs to 14 residues. The CDR3 DNA sequence: TGTGCCAGTCGACAGGACTTCTCTGGAAACACCATATATTTT. It specifies CASRQDFSGNTIYF.

CDR3 DNA: TGTGCCAGCAGTCGACTAACTAGCGGGTTTGGGAGTGAGCAGTTCTTC. This encodes CASSRLTSGFGSEQFF. The chain joins TRBV27 to TRBJ2-1, with 9 bases that match TRBD2. V shed 5 bases, J shed 9 bases, and the junction held 14 bases outside the gene matches. The CDR3 has 16 amino acids. Germline CDR1 and CDR2: MNHEY and SMNVEV (reference sequence).

This chain uses TRBV2 with TRBJ2-3; no definite D call. The germline V gene encodes CDR1 SNHLY and CDR2 FYNNEI. The CDR3 consists of 14 residues. Trimming left V 6 bases short and J 0 bases short, with 10 bases between. CDR3 residues: CASSAHYSTDTQYF. DNA of the CDR3: TGTGCCAGCAGCGCACACTACAGCACAGATACGCAGTATTTT.

This chain uses TRBV30 with TRBJ1-5, with D possibly matching TRBD1 (6 bases). This CDR3 region has 14 residues. From germline, CDR1 is GTSNPN and CDR2 SVGIG (reference sequence). Trimming removed 1 base at V and 4 bases at J, with 11 bases between. The DNA of the CDR3 is TGTGCCTGGAGTGCGAAGGGGGAGAATCAGCCCCAGCATTTT. Its translation is CAWSAKGENQPQHF.

This clone has just a few counts. The chain is built from TRBV28 and TRBJ1-2; 8 bases fit TRBD1. The CDR3 spans 16 residues. Germline values: CDR1 MDHEN, CDR2 SYDVKM. V dropped 8 bases and J dropped 3; count of bases not matched to a gene: 14. Here the CDR3 DNA reads TGTGCCAGCCTCGGACAGGGCCTTTCGGGTGACTATGGCTACACCTTC. Its translation: CASLGQGLSGDYGYTF.

This chain joins TRBV7-2 and TRBJ1-3; 10 positions match TRBD1. With V trimmed by 3 bases and J by 4 bases, 6 bases remained unmatched. The CDR3 contains 16 residues. Per germline, CDR1 SGHTA and CDR2 FQGNSA. CDR3 sequence: CASSLVDRGHGNTIYF. CDR3 sequence (DNA): TGTGCCAGCAGCTTGGTCGACAGGGGGCACGGAAACACCATATATTTT.